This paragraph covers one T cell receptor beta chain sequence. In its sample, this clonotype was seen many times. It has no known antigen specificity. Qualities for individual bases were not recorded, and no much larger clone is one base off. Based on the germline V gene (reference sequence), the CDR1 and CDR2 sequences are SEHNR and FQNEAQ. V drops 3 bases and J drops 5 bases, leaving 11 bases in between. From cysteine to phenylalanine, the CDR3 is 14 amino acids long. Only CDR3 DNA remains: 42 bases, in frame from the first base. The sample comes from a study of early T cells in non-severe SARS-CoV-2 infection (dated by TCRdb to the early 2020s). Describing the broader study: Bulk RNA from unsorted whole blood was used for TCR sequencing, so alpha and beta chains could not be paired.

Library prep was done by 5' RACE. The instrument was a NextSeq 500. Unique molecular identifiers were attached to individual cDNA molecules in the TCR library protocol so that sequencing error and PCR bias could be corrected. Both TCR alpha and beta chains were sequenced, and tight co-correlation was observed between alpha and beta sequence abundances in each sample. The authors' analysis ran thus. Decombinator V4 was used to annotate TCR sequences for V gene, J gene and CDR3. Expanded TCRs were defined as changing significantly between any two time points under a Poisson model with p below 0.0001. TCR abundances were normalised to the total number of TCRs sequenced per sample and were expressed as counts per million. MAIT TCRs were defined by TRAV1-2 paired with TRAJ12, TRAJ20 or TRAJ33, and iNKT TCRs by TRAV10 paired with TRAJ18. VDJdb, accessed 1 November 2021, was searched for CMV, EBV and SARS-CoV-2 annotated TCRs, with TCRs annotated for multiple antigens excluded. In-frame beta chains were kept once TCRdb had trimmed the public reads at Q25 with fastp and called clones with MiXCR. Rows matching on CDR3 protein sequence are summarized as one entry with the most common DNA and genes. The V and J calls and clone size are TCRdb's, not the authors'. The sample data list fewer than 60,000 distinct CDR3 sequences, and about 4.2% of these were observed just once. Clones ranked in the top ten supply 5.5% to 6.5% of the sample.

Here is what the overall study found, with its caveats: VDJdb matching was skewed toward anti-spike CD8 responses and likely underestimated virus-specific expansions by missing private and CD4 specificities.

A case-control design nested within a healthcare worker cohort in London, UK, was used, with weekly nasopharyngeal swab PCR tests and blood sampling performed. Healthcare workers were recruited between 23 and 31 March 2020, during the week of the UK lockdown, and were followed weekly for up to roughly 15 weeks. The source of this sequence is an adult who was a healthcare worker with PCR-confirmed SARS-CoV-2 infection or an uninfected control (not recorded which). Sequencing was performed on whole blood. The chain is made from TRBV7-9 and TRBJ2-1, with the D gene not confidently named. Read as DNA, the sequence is TGTGCCAGCAGCTTCCGGCAGGAGAACAATGAGCAGTTCTTC. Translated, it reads CASSFRQENNEQFF.